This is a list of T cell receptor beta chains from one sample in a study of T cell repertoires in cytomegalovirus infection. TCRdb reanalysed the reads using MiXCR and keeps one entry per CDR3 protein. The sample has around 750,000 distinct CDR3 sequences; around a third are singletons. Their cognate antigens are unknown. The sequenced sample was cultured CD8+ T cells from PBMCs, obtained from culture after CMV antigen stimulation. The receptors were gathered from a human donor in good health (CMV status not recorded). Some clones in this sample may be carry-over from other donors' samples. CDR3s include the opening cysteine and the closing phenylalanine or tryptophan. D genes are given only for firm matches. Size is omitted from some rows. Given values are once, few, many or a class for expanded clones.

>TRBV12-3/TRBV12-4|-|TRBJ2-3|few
CASRGLGTDTQYF
TGTGCCAGCAGGGGCCTAGGTACAGATACGCAGTATTTT
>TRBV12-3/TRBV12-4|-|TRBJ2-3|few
CASSFPPDLSDTQYF
TGTGCCAGCAGTTTCCCCCCAGACTTATCAGATACGCAGTATTTT
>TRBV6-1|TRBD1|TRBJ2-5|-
CASSRTGGPVRETQYF
TGTGCCAGCAGCCGAACAGGGGGCCCGGTCAGAGAGACCCAGTACTTC
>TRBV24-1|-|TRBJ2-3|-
CATSDSGWDGTDTQYF
TGTGCCACCAGTGACTCCGGCTGGGACGGAACAGATACGCAGTATTTT
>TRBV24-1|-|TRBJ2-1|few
CAVRKGRGADNEQFF
TGTGCCGTTAGAAAGGGAAGGGGGGCGGACAATGAGCAGTTCTTC
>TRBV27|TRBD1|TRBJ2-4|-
CASSLRQGAKNIQYF
TGTGCCAGCAGTTTAAGACAGGGGGCCAAAAACATTCAGTACTTC
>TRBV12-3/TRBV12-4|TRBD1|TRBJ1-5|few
CASTPGLQGAWGNQPQHF
TGTGCCAGCACCCCCGGGTTACAGGGGGCCTGGGGCAATCAGCCCCAGCATTTT
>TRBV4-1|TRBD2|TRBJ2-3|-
CASSQRASGGSSDTQYF
TGTGCCAGCAGCCAACGCGCTAGCGGGGGGAGTTCGGATACGCAGTATTTT
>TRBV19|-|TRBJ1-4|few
CASSETGHPNEKLFF
TGTGCCAGTAGCGAAACGGGACACCCTAATGAAAAACTGTTTTTT
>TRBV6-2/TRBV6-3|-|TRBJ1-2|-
CASSYSNGVVGYTF
TGTGCCAGCAGTTACTCGAACGGGGTGGTTGGCTACACCTTC
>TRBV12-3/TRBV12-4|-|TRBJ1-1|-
CASSFEVYRDTEAFF
TGTGCCAGCAGTTTTGAGGTCTACCGGGACACTGAAGCTTTCTTT
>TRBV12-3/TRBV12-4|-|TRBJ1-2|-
CASSSTGPYGYTF
TGTGCCAGCAGTTCCACAGGACCCTATGGCTACACCTTC
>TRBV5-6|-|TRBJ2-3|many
CASSLAVDTQYF
TGTGCCAGCAGCTTAGCAGTCGATACGCAGTATTTT
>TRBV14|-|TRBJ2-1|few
CASSQEADEQFF
TGTGCCAGCAGCCAAGAGGCTGATGAGCAGTTCTTC
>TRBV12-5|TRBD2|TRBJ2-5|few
CASGLALAGEEETQYF
TGTGCTAGTGGTTTGGCCCTAGCGGGGGAAGAAGAGACCCAGTACTTC
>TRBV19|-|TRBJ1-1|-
CASTSPHLPNTEAFF
TGTGCCAGCACGTCCCCTCATTTACCGAACACTGAAGCTTTCTTT
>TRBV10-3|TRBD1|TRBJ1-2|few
CAISSPGGQGADGYTF
TGTGCCATCAGTTCGCCGGGAGGACAGGGGGCTGATGGCTACACCTTC
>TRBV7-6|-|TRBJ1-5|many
CASSLPGVFEPQHF
TGTGCCAGCAGCTTGCCAGGGGTTTTTGAGCCCCAGCATTTT
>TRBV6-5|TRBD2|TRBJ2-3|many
CASSWGTSGSSTDTQYF
TGTGCCAGCAGTTGGGGGACTAGCGGTTCTAGCACAGATACGCAGTATTTT
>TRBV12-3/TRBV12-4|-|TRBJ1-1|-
CASSPYRDTEAFF
TGTGCCAGCTCCCCTTATCGGGACACTGAAGCTTTCTTT
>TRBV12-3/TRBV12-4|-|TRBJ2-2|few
CASSLYPGGPSNTGELFF
TGTGCCAGCAGTTTGTACCCTGGAGGCCCCTCGAACACCGGGGAGCTGTTTTTT
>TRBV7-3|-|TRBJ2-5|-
CASSLQGGGLSETQYF
TGTGCCAGCAGCCTACAAGGCGGGGGCCTTTCAGAGACCCAGTACTTC
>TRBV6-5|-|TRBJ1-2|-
CASSSLTPNYGYTF
TGTGCCAGCAGTTCTTTGACACCGAACTATGGCTACACCTTC
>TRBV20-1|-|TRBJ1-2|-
CSARASGTESYGYTF
TGCAGTGCTAGAGCGTCCGGGACCGAGAGCTATGGCTACACCTTC
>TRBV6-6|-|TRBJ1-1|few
CASSYHSNTEAFF
TGTGCCAGCAGTTACCACAGTAACACTGAAGCTTTCTTT
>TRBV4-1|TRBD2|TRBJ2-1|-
CASSQQLAGGHNEQFF
TGCGCCAGCAGCCAACAACTAGCGGGGGGCCACAATGAGCAGTTCTTC
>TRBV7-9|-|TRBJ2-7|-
CASSHVKGAAKGRYEQYF
TGTGCCAGCAGCCACGTTAAGGGAGCCGCAAAAGGCCGCTACGAGCAGTACTTC
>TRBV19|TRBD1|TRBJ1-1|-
CVSSDDRGAEAFF
TGTGTCAGTAGTGACGACAGGGGAGCTGAAGCTTTCTTT
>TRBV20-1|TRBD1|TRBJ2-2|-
CSARDGAGGNTGELFF
TGCAGTGCTAGAGATGGGGCAGGGGGTAACACCGGGGAGCTGTTTTTT
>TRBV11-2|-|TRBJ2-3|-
CASSPPSSDTQYF
TGTGCCAGCAGCCCTCCGTCCTCAGATACGCAGTATTTT
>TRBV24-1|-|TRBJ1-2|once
CATSHGGIGSYTF
TGTGCCACCAGTCACGGCGGAATAGGAAGCTACACCTTC
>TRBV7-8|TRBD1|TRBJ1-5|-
CASRDRGRQQPQHF
TGTGCCAGCAGGGACAGGGGGCGACAACAGCCCCAGCATTTT
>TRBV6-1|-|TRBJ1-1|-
CASGRGDLTEAFF
TGTGCCAGCGGGAGGGGGGACCTCACTGAAGCTTTCTTT